This TCR beta chain was obtained from a study of T cells in Graves' hyperthyroidism and ophthalmopathy. The CDR3 loop spans 15 amino acids. Germline assignment: CDR1 LGHDT and CDR2 YNNKEL (reference sequence). Trimming took 7 bases from V and 7 from J; bases not matched to a gene: 10. General study points: Peripheral blood also featured most of the thyroid clonotypes expanded above 0.001. Prediction of ophthalmopathy progression came a median roughly 6.7 months pre-onset.

It was RNA transcripts that yielded the amplified TCR beta CDR3 regions. The TCR CDR3 was amplified in a first-round RT-PCR using the HTBI primer set. MiXCR was run by TCRdb on the multiplex PCR reads, yielding one entry per CDR3 protein. The sample has more than 650,000 distinct CDR3 sequences; about 14% are singletons. This clonotype came up a few times. Its specificity is unknown. The chain recombines TRBV3-1 with TRBJ2-5; 12 bases match TRBD2. This receptor was taken from a woman aged 18-30 years with Graves' hyperthyroidism. The specimen sequenced was blood. The DNA of the CDR3 is TGTGCCAGCATCACACTAGCGGGAGGCAGGAGGACCCAGTACTTC. It codes for CASITLAGGRRTQYF.